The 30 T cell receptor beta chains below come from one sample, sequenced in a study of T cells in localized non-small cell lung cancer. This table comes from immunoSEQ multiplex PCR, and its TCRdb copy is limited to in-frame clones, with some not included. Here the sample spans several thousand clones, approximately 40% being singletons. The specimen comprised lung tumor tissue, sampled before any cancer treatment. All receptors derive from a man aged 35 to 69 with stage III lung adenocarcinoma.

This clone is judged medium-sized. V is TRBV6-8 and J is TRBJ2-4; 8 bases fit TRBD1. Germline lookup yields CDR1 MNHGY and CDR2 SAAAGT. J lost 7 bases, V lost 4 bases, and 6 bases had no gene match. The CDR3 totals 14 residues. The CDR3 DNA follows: TGTGCCAGCAGTTCCGGACAGGGAACGAACATTCAGTACTTC. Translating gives CASSSGQGTNIQYF.

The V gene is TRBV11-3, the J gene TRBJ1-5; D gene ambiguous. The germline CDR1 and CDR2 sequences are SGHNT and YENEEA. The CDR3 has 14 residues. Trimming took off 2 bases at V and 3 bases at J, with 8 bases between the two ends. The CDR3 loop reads CASSLQVSNQPQHF. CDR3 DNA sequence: TGTGCCAGCAGCTTACAGGTTTCCAATCAGCCCCAGCATTTT.

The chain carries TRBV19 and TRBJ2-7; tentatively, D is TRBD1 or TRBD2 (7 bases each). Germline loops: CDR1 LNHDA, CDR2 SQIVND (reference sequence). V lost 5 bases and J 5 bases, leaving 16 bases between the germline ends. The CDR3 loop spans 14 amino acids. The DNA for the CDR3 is TGTGCCAGTAGTTCCGGTCCAGGGGGGGACGAGCAGTACTTC. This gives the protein CASSSGPGGDEQYF. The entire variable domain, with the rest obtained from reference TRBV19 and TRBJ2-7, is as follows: DGGITQSPKYLFRKEGQNVTLSCEQNLNHDAMYWYRQDPGQGLRLIYYSQIVNDFQKGDIAEGYSVSREKKESFPLTVTSAQKNPTAFYLCASSSGPGGDEQYFGPGTRLTVT.

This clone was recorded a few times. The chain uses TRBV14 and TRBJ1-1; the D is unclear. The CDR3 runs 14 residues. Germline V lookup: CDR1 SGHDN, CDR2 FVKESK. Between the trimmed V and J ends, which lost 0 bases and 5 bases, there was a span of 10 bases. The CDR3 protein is CASSQDAWNTEAFF. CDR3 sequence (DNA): TGTGCCAGCAGCCAAGATGCCTGGAATACTGAAGCTTTCTTT.

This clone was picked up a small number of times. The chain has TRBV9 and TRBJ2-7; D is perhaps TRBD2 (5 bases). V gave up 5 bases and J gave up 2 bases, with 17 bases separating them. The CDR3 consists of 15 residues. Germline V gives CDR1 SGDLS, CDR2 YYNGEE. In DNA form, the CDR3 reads TGTGCCAGCAGTTTAGGGAGAACGAGGGCCTACGAGCAGTACTTC. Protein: CASSLGRTRAYEQYF.

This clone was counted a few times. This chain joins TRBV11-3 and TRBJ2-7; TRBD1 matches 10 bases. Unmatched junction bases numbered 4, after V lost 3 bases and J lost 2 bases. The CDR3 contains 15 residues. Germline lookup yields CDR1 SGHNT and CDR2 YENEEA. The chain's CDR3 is CASSLTGTGAYEQYF. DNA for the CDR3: TGTGCCAGCAGCTTGACCGGGACAGGGGCCTACGAGCAGTACTTC. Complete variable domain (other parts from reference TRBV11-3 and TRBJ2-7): EAGVVQSPRYKIIEKKQPVAFWCNPISGHNTLYWYLQNLGQGPELLIRYENEEAVDDSQLPKDRFSAERLKGVDSTLKIQPAELGDSAVYLCASSLTGTGAYEQYFGPGTRLTVT.

CDR3 region: CASDRTGGGDYGYTF. DNA for the CDR3: TGTGCCAGCGACCGGACAGGGGGCGGAGACTATGGCTACACCTTC. V usage is TRBV6-8 and J usage is TRBJ1-2; 11 bases match TRBD1. J lost 3 bases, V lost 8 bases, and 8 bases had no gene match. Germline loops: CDR1 MNHGY, CDR2 SAAAGT. The CDR3 consists of 15 residues.

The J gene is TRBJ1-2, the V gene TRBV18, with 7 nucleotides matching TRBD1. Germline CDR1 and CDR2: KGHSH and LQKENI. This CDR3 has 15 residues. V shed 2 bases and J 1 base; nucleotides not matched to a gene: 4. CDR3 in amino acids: CASSPLGQYNYGYTF. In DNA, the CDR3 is TGTGCCAGCTCACCATTGGGACAGTATAACTATGGCTACACCTTC.

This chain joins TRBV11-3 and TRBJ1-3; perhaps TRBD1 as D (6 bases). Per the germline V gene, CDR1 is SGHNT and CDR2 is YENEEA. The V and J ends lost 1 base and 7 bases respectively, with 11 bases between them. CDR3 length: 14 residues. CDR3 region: CASSLGTARNTIYF. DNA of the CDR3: TGTGCCAGCAGCTTAGGGACAGCTCGGAACACCATATATTTT. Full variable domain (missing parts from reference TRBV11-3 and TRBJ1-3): EAGVVQSPRYKIIEKKQPVAFWCNPISGHNTLYWYLQNLGQGPELLIRYENEEAVDDSQLPKDRFSAERLKGVDSTLKIQPAELGDSAVYLCASSLGTARNTIYFGEGSWLTVV.

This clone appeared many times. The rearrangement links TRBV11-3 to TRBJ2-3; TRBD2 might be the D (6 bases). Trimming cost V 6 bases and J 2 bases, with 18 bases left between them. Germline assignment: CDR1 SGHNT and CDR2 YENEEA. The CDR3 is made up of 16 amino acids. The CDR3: CASSRIAGPPTDTQYF. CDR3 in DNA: TGTGCCAGCAGTAGGATTGCGGGGCCCCCCACAGATACGCAGTATTTT.

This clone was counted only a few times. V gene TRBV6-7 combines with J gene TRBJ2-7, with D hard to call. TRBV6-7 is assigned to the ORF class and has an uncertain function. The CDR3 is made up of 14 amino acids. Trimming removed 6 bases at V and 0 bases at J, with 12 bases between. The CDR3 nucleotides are TGTGCCAGCAGGTTACAGACGAGCTCCTACGAGCAGTACTTC. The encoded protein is CASRLQTSSYEQYF.

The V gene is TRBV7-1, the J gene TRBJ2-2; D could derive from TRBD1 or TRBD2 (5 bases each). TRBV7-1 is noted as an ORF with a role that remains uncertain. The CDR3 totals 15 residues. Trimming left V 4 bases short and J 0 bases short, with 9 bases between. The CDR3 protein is CASSLRDANTGELFF. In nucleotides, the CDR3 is TGTGCCAGCAGCTTAAGGGACGCGAACACCGGGGAGCTGTTTTTT.

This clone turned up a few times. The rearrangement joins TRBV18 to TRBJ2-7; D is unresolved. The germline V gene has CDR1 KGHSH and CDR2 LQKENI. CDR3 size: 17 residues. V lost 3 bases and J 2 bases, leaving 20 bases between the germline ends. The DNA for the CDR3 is TGTGCCAGCTCACCTTACCACTCGAGTAACCCCGCCTACGAGCAGTACTTC. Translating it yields CASSPYHSSNPAYEQYF.

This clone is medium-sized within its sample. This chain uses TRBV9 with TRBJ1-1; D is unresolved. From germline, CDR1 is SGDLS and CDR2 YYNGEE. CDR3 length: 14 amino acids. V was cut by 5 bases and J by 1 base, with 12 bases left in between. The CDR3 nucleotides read TGTGCCAGCAGAGGTCGCGGTACGAACACTGAAGCTTTCTTT. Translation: CASRGRGTNTEAFF.

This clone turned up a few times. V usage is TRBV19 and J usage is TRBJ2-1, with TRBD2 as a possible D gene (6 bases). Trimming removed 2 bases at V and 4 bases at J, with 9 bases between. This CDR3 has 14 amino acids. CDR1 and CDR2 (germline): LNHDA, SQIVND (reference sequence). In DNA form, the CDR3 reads TGTGCCAGTAGTATATCTAGCGAGTACAATGAGCAGTTCTTC. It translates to CASSISSEYNEQFF.

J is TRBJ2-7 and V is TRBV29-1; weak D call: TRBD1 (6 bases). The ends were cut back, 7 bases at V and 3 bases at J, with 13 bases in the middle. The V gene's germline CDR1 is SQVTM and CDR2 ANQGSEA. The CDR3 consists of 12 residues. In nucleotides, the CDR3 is TGCAGCGCTGAGGACAGAAACTACGAGCAGTACTTC. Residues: CSAEDRNYEQYF.

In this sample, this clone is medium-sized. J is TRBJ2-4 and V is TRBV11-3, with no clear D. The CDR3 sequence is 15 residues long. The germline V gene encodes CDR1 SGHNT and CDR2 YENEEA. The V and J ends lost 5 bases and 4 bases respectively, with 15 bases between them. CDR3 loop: CASSALEMGKNIQYF. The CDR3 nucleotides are TGTGCCAGCAGCGCCCTGGAAATGGGGAAAAACATTCAGTACTTC.

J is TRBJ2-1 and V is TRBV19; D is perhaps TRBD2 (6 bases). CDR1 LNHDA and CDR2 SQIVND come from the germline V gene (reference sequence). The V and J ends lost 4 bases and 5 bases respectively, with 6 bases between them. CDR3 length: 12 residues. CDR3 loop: CASSRGDNEQFF. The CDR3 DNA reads TGTGCCAGTAGTAGGGGGGACAATGAGCAGTTCTTC.

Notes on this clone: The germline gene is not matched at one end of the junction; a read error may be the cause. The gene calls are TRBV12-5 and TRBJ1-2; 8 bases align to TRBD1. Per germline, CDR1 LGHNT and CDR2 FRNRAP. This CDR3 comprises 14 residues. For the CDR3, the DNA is TGTGCTAGTGGTTTAACCGGGACAGGCTATGACTACACCTTC. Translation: CASGLTGTGYDYTF. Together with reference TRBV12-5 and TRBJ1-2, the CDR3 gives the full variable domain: DARVTQTPRHKVTEMGQEVTMRCQPILGHNTVFWYRQTMMQGLELLAYFRNRAPLDDSGMPKDRFSAEMPDATLATLKIQPSEPRDSAVYFCASGLTGTGYDYTFGSGTRLTVV.

CDR3 DNA: TGCGCCAGCAGTGAGGCGTCTCTTACCTATGGCTACACCTTC. This codes for CASSEASLTYGYTF. This rearrangement joins TRBV10-2 to TRBJ1-2; D gene unclear. The CDR3 contains 14 residues. The germline V gene has CDR1 WSHSY and CDR2 SAAADI. The V and J ends lost 2 bases and 4 bases respectively, with 11 bases between them.

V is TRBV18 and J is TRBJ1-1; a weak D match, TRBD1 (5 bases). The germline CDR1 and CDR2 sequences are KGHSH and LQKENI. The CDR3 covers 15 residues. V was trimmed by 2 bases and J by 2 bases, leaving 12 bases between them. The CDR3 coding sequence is TGTGCCAGCTCACCATACGAGGGGTCCAACACTGAAGCTTTCTTT. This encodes CASSPYEGSNTEAFF. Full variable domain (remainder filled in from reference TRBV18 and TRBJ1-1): NAGVMQNPRHLVRRRGQEARLRCSPMKGHSHVYWYRQLPEEGLKFMVYLQKENIIDESGMPKERFSAEFPKEGPSILRIQQVVRGDSAAYFCASSPYEGSNTEAFFGQGTRLTVV.

CDR3 loop: CASSERDPYNSPLHF. In DNA, the CDR3 is TGTGCCAGCAGTGAACGGGACCCCTATAATTCACCCCTCCACTTT. The chain is built from TRBV25-1 and TRBJ1-6, with D perhaps TRBD1 (5 bases). This CDR3 comprises 15 residues. From germline, CDR1 is MGHDK and CDR2 SYGVNS. V was clipped by 2 bases and J by 2 bases, with 7 bases between them.

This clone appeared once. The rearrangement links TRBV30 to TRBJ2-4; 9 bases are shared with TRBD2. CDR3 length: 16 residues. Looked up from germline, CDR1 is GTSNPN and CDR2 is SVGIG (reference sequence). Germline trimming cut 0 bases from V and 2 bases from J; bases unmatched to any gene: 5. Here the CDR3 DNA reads TGTGCCTGGAGTGTACTGGCGGGAGGGCCCAAAAACATTCAGTACTTC. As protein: CAWSVLAGGPKNIQYF.

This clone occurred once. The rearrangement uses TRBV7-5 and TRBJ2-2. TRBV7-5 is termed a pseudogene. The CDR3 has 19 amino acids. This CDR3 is CASTYPWQQPGNSPGELFF. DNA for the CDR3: TGTGCCAGCACCTACCCTTGGCAGCAGCCGGGCAACTCTCCCGGGGAGCTGTTTTTT.

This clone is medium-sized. In DNA, the CDR3 is TGTGCCAGCAGTGACCCGGGACAGATTTTCTACGAGCAGTACTTC. This translates into CASSDPGQIFYEQYF. The chain combines TRBV6-8 with TRBJ2-7; 7 bases fit TRBD1. This CDR3 region has 15 residues. V shed 5 bases, J shed 3 bases, and the junction held 10 bases outside the gene matches. The germline V gene has CDR1 MNHGY and CDR2 SAAAGT.

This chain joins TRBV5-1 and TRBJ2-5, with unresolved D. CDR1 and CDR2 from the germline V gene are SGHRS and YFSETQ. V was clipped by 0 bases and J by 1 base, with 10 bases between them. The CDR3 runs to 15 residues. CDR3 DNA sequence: TGCGCCAGCAGCTTGGCCAAGACGCTCCAAGAGACCCAGTACTTC. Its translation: CASSLAKTLQETQYF.

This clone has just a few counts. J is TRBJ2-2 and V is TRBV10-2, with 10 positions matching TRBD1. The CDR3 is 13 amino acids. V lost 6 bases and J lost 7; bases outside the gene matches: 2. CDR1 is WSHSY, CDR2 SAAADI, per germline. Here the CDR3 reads CASRGQGNGELFF. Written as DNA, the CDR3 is TGCGCCAGCAGGGGACAGGGGAACGGGGAGCTGTTTTTT.

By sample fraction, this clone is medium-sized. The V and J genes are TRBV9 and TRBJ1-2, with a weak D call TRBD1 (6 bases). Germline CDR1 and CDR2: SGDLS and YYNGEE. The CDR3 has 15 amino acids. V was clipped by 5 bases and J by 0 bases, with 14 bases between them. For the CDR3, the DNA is TGTGCCAGCAGTCCCGTAGGGGGTCCTAACTATGGCTACACCTTC. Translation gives CASSPVGGPNYGYTF. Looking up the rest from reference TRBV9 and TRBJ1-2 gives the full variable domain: DSGVTQTPKHLITATGQRVTLRCSPRSGDLSVYWYQQSLDQGLQFLIQYYNGEERAKGNILERFSAQQFPDLHSELNLSSLELGDSALYFCASSPVGGPNYGYTFGSGTRLTVV.

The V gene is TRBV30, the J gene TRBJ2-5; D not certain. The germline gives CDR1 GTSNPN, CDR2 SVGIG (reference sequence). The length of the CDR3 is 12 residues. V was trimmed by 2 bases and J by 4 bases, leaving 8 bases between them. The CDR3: CAWSWGSETQYF. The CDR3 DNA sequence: TGTGCCTGGAGTTGGGGATCAGAGACCCAGTACTTC.

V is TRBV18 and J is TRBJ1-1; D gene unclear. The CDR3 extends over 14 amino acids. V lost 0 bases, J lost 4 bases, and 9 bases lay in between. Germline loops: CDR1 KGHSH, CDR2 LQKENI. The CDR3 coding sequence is TGTGCCAGCTCACCACCGGGGAGGGTCACTGAAGCTTTCTTT. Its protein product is CASSPPGRVTEAFF.